The present T cell receptor (beta chain) was sequenced within a study of shared clonotypes between healthy human individuals. Across the whole study: CD4 naive and CD4 memory each took three plates per donor, while CD8 naive took two and CD8 memory one.

Overall study results and limits: Clonotype sharing among donors was thought likely to change with sequencing depth.

From germline, CDR1 is SNHLY and CDR2 FYNNEI. V was pared by 6 bases and J by 3 bases, with 14 bases between. The CDR3 has 14 residues. Here immunoSEQ multiplex PCR was the method, and the copy in TCRdb shows in-frame clones only, minus some. The repertoire includes around 1.6 million clones, 95% to 99% of them detected once, and around 0.47% sits in the top ten. Worth noting for this clone: The antigen is undetermined.

The rearrangement uses TRBV2 and TRBJ1-1; weak D call: TRBD1 (5 bases). The receptor was derived from a man aged 25 to 45 in good health. The specimen sequenced was naive CD4+ T cells sorted from blood. Stated subset: CD45RA+ positively selected. The CDR3 coding sequence is TGTGCCAGCAGCCCCGAGGGGTTTCACACTGAAGCTTTCTTT. It specifies CASSPEGFHTEAFF.